This T cell receptor (beta chain) is from a study of cytomegalovirus exposure and HLA in healthy donors. Clones were sequenced by immunoSEQ multiplex PCR, and TCRdb holds only the in-frame ones, with some missing. The table records 100,000 to 150,000 clones, approximately 90% of them present only once. The germline V gene encodes CDR1 SGHVS and CDR2 FNYEAQ. This CDR3 spans 16 amino acids. Losses at the gene ends were 4 bases for V and 6 bases for J; bases not matched to a gene: 12. This clone was counted at least ten times. What was sequenced was PBMCs. This chain uses TRBV7-6 with TRBJ1-5; TRBD1 matches at 7 bases. The source of this sequence is a man aged 18 to 35 in good health and CMV-seronegative. The CDR3 DNA sequence: TGTGCCAGCAGCTCCCGAGAGGGCCAGGGGGGTCAGCCCCAGCATTTT. It specifies CASSSREGQGGQPQHF.